Presented here are 9 T cell receptor beta chains from one specimen sequenced in a study of Ad26.COV2.S vaccination and SARS-CoV-2 variants. Sequencing used immunoSEQ multiplex PCR; TCRdb keeps in-frame clones, though not all of them. The sample shows some 410,000 clones, 92% of them seen only once. Indicated treatment: roughly 19 received Ad26.COV2.S at low or high dose, single or two shots; 5 received placebo; per-sample allocation not given. Repertoires come from day 63 after the first vaccine or placebo injection. The material sequenced was peripheral blood, taken in a trial of Ad26.COV2.S vaccine versus placebo. Receptor source: a person aged 18 to 65 who received the Ad26.COV2.S COVID-19 vaccine or a placebo.

This chain's CDR3 is CASSGGLQETQYF. CDR3 DNA: TGCGCCAGCAGTGGTGGGCTCCAAGAGACCCAGTACTTC. This chain uses TRBV5-1 with TRBJ2-5; D not resolved. This CDR3 has 13 amino acids. V lost 5 bases and J lost 1, with 9 bases in between. Germline V gene data show CDR1 as SGHRS and CDR2 as YFSETQ.

The rearrangement uses TRBV12-3 or TRBV12-4 and TRBJ2-2; no reliable D call. Trimming took 3 bases from V and 7 from J, leaving 9 bases between them. CDR3 length: 13 amino acids. The DNA for the CDR3 is TGTGCCAGCAGTTTCGTAGCTGTCGGGGAGCTGTTTTTT. This codes for CASSFVAVGELFF.

The CDR3 spells CASSLGDPLNYGYTF. In DNA form, the CDR3 reads TGTGCCAGCAGCTTGGGGGACCCCCTTAACTATGGCTACACCTTC. This chain links TRBV11-3 with TRBJ1-2; maybe TRBD1 (5 bases). The V end was cut by 3 bases, the J end by 1 base, with 12 bases between. The CDR3 consists of 15 residues. Germline V gives CDR1 SGHNT, CDR2 YENEEA.

V usage is TRBV4-1 and J usage is TRBJ1-6; 7 nucleotides agree with TRBD1. CDR1 is MGHRA, CDR2 YSYEKL, per germline. J lost 7 bases, V lost 0 bases, and 6 bases had no gene match. The CDR3 spans 16 residues. The CDR3 sequence is CASSQDPQGKNSPLHF. CDR3 in DNA: TGCGCCAGCAGCCAAGATCCACAGGGGAAAAATTCACCCCTCCACTTT.

The chain uses TRBV4-1 and TRBJ1-6; the D gene is possibly TRBD1 (5 bases). The V gene's germline CDR1 is MGHRA and CDR2 YSYEKL. Trimming pared 4 bases from V and 5 bases from J, leaving 12 bases between. The CDR3 sequence is 15 residues long. The CDR3 nucleotides are TGCGCCAGCAGCCTCGACAGTTTTAATAATTCACCCCTCCACTTT. Encoded protein: CASSLDSFNNSPLHF.

V is TRBV5-1 and J is TRBJ2-7; possible D gene TRBD2, 6 bases. Trimming shortened V by 6 bases and J by 3 bases, and 16 bases separated the two germline ends. CDR3 length: 14 amino acids. Germline V gene sequence: CDR1 SGHRS, CDR2 YFSETQ. The DNA for the CDR3 is TGCGCCAGCACCGAAACGGCGGGGAACTACGAGCAGTACTTC. Protein sequence: CASTETAGNYEQYF.

The CDR3 loop is CASSRSVHDYEQYF. For the CDR3, the DNA is TGTGCCAGTAGTCGTTCAGTTCATGACTACGAGCAGTACTTC. The chain employs TRBV19 and TRBJ2-7; D not certain. The CDR3 sequence is 14 residues long. In germline, CDR1 is LNHDA, CDR2 SQIVND (reference sequence). Trimming pared 5 bases from V and 3 bases from J, leaving 14 bases between.

V usage is TRBV7-9 and J usage is TRBJ2-3; D unclear. The V gene lost 3 bases and the J gene lost 2 bases, with 3 bases spanning the gap. The CDR3 totals 12 residues. Looked up from germline, CDR1 is SEHNR and CDR2 is FQNEAQ (reference sequence). CDR3 sequence: CASSFFTDTQYF. The CDR3 DNA follows: TGTGCCAGCAGCTTTTTCACAGATACGCAGTATTTT. Combining the CDR3 with reference TRBV7-9 and TRBJ2-3 gives the whole variable domain DTGVSQNPRHKITKRGQNVTFRCDPISEHNRLYWYRQTLGQGPEFLTYFQNEAQLEKSRLLSDRFSAERPKGSFSTLEIQRTEQGDSAMYLCASSFFTDTQYFGPGTRLTVL.

CDR3 nucleotide sequence: TGCGCCAGCAGCACGGACAGCAGGGAGTACTTC. Amino acids: CASSTDSREYF. The J gene is TRBJ2-7, the V gene TRBV5-1; weak D call: TRBD1 (6 bases). In germline, CDR1 is SGHRS, CDR2 YFSETQ. The CDR3 runs 11 residues. Between the trimmed V and J ends, which lost 4 bases and 11 bases, there was a span of 13 bases.